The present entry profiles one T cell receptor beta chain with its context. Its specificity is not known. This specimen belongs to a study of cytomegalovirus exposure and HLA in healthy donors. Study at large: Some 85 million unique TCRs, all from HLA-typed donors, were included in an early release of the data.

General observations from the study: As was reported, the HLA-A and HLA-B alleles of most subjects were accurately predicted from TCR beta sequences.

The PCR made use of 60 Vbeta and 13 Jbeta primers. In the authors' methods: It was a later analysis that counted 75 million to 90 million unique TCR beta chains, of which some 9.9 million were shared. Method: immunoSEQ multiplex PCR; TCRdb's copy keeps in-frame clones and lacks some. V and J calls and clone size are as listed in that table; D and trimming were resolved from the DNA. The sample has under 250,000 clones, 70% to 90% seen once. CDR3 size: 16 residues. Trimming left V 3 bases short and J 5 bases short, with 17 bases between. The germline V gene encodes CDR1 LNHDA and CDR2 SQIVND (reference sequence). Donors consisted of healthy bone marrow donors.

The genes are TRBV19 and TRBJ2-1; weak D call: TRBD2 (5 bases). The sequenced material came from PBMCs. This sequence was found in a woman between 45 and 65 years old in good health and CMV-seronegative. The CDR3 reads CASSMPGSGHHNEQFF. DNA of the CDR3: TGTGCCAGTAGTATGCCCGGCAGCGGCCATCACAATGAGCAGTTCTTC.